Shown below are 14 T cell receptor beta chains from a single sample sequenced in a study of T cell repertoires in cytomegalovirus infection. TCRdb analysed the reads with MiXCR anew, one entry per CDR3 protein. The table has about 230,000 distinct CDR3 sequences, approximately 7% seen once. The sequenced sample consisted of PBMCs. The receptors here all came from a human donor in good health (CMV status not recorded). Some clones in this sample may be carry-over from other donors' samples.

At least ten counts were recorded for this clonotype. The rearrangement uses TRBV7-2 and TRBJ1-2; D call uncertain. Trimming cost V 8 bases and J 2 bases, with 9 bases left between them. Germline V gene sequence: CDR1 SGHTA, CDR2 FQGNSA. The CDR3 extends over 12 amino acids. CDR3 nucleotides: TGTGCCAGCCGGCGGGGAAACTATGGCTACACCTTC. It specifies CASRRGNYGYTF.

This clonotype was counted at least ten times. The V call is TRBV7-3, the J call TRBJ1-1; D perhaps matches TRBD1 (5 bases). This CDR3 contains 15 residues. V was shortened by 1 base and J by 3 bases, with 12 bases between the two germline ends. The germline V gene encodes CDR1 SGHTA and CDR2 FQGTGA. CDR3 in DNA: TGTGCCAGCAGCTTAATTGCAGGGATGGACACTGAAGCTTTCTTT. It codes for CASSLIAGMDTEAFF.

This clonotype was seen more than once but under ten times. The V gene is TRBV18, the J gene TRBJ1-1, with 10 bases identical to TRBD1. V shed 5 bases, J shed 5 bases, and the junction held 8 bases outside the gene matches. CDR1 and CDR2 from the germline V gene are KGHSH and LQKENI. This CDR3 comprises 15 residues. This CDR3 is CASSSAGTGDTEAFF. The CDR3 DNA reads as TGTGCCAGCTCATCTGCCGGGACAGGGGATACTGAAGCTTTCTTT. Complete variable domain (other parts from reference TRBV18 and TRBJ1-1): NAGVMQNPRHLVRRRGQEARLRCSPMKGHSHVYWYRQLPEEGLKFMVYLQKENIIDESGMPKERFSAEFPKEGPSILRIQQVVRGDSAAYFCASSSAGTGDTEAFFGQGTRLTVV.

There are many counts of this clonotype. The chain recombines TRBV7-2 with TRBJ2-7; 7 positions match TRBD1. The CDR3 has 15 residues. With 3 bases clipped from V and 2 bases from J, the junction kept 7 bases outside the gene matches. Looked up from germline, CDR1 is SGHTA and CDR2 is FQGNSA. This CDR3 reads CASSLSGTETYEQYF. The CDR3 DNA sequence: TGTGCCAGCAGCTTGTCCGGGACAGAGACCTACGAGCAGTACTTC.

The V gene is TRBV29-1, the J gene TRBJ1-2; D is ambiguous. Trimming left V 1 base short and J 0 bases short, with 9 bases between. The CDR3 has 14 residues. Per the germline V gene, CDR1 is SQVTM and CDR2 is ANQGSEA. CDR3 sequence (DNA): TGCAGCGTTGAAGGGCCGGCCACTAACTATGGCTACACCTTC. Amino acid sequence: CSVEGPATNYGYTF.

This clonotype was counted many times. V usage is TRBV12-3 or TRBV12-4 and J usage is TRBJ2-3; 7 nucleotides line up with TRBD1. The ends lost 7 bases at V and 4 bases at J; junction bases unmatched: 14. The CDR3 sequence is 16 residues long. The DNA of the CDR3 is TGTGCCAGCACCCGCCCAGGGACAGAGTCTTCAGATACGCAGTATTTT. Encoded protein: CASTRPGTESSDTQYF.

This clonotype has at least ten counts. The gene calls are TRBV7-2 and TRBJ1-2, with 9 bases that match TRBD1. The trim removed 5 bases at V and 2 bases at J, leaving 6 bases unmatched. Per the germline V gene, CDR1 is SGHTA and CDR2 is FQGNSA. The CDR3 is 15 residues long. The CDR3 DNA reads TGTGCCAGCAGCCGGACGGGACAGGGAAACTATGGCTACACCTTC. Translation gives CASSRTGQGNYGYTF.

The chain uses TRBV10-3 and TRBJ1-4; D is perhaps TRBD1 (6 bases). Germline values: CDR1 ENHRY, CDR2 SYGVKD. This CDR3 has 14 residues. Between the trimmed V and J ends, which lost 9 bases and 4 bases, there was a span of 15 bases. The CDR3 region is CAIRRGGSNEKLFF. For the CDR3, the DNA is TGTGCCATAAGGAGAGGGGGTAGTAATGAAAAACTGTTTTTT.

This clonotype has a count of ten or more. The rearrangement uses TRBV4-1 and TRBJ1-2; no clear D gene. Germline CDR1 MGHRA, CDR2 YSYEKL. The CDR3 length is 13 residues. Deletions cut 0 bases from V and 3 bases from J, with 5 bases between. The CDR3 spells CASSQETDYGYTF. The CDR3 region has the DNA TGCGCCAGCAGCCAAGAAACGGACTATGGCTACACCTTC.

This clonotype was detected many times. This rearrangement joins TRBV12-3 or TRBV12-4 to TRBJ2-7, with D possibly being TRBD2 (6 bases). V was shortened by 2 bases and J by 4 bases, with 15 bases between the two germline ends. The CDR3 contains 15 residues. The CDR3 sequence: CASSLRDSRPYEQYF. The CDR3 DNA reads as TGTGCCAGCAGTTTAAGGGACTCCCGCCCTTACGAGCAGTACTTC.

There are many counts of this clonotype. The CDR3, as DNA: TGTGCCTGGAAGTACAGCAACACCGGGGAGCTGTTTTTT. Residues: CAWKYSNTGELFF. This chain uses TRBV30 with TRBJ2-2; D gene ambiguous. V was clipped by 4 bases and J by 2 bases, with 8 bases between them. The CDR3 loop spans 13 amino acids. The germline V gene encodes CDR1 GTSNPN and CDR2 SVGIG (reference sequence).

V is TRBV6-6 and J is TRBJ1-1; D is uncertain. The germline gives CDR1 MNHNY, CDR2 SVGAGI (reference sequence). V dropped 6 bases and J dropped 2 bases, with 13 bases sitting between them. The CDR3 is 14 residues long. The CDR3 region is CASSRGQSNTEAFF. The CDR3, as DNA: TGTGCCAGCAGCCGCGGCCAGAGTAACACTGAAGCTTTCTTT.

This clonotype was detected ten times or more. The genes are TRBV28 and TRBJ1-1; 8 bases line up with TRBD1. The J segment lost 6 bases and the V segment lost 3 bases, leaving 6 bases of the junction unmatched. The CDR3 length is 14 residues. Germline V gives CDR1 MDHEN, CDR2 SYDVKM. Here the CDR3 DNA reads TGTGCCAGCAGTTTCAGGGGGCGAGGCGCTGAAGCTTTCTTT. This codes for CASSFRGRGAEAFF.

This clonotype was seen repeatedly, ten times or more. V is TRBV7-8 and J is TRBJ1-5, with 8 bases fitting TRBD1. Looked up from germline, CDR1 is SGHVS and CDR2 is FQNEAQ. The CDR3 spans 15 residues. Trimming took 5 bases from V and 0 from J; bases not matched to a gene: 3. The CDR3 DNA follows: TGTGCCAGCAGCCGGACAGGGAATAGCAATCAGCCCCAGCATTTT. Its protein is CASSRTGNSNQPQHF.